These T cell receptor beta chains were read from a single sample in a study of T cell responses to AZD1222 COVID-19 vaccine. Libraries were prepared by immunoSEQ multiplex PCR; TCRdb keeps only in-frame clonotypes and omits some of them. The data show 90,000 to 120,000 clones, with roughly nine tenths seen just once and about 6.6% held by the top ten. The specimen comprised peripheral blood, sampled on day 0 of AZD1222 vaccination. All receptors derive from an adult in good health. CDR3s include the opening cysteine and the closing phenylalanine or tryptophan. The D gene is left open where the match is weak. Clone size is given for some rows only: seen once, a few or many times, or a class if the clone is expanded.

V gene	D gene	clone size	J gene	CDR3 protein	CDR3 DNA
TRBV27	TRBD2	NA	TRBJ2-5	CASRGLAWETQYF	TGTGCCAGCAGGGGACTAGCGTGGGAGACCCAGTACTTC
TRBV7-2	TRBD1	NA	TRBJ2-2	CASSSRQGTGELFF	TGTGCCAGCAGCTCTCGACAGGGAACCGGGGAGCTGTTTTTT
TRBV28	NA	NA	TRBJ2-2	CASFRRADGELFF	TGTGCCAGCTTCCGAAGGGCGGACGGGGAGCTGTTTTTT
TRBV21-1	NA	NA	TRBJ1-5	CASSPRQGILVQPQHF	TGTGCCAGCAGCCCCCGACAGGGGATTTTGGTTCAGCCCCAGCATTTT
TRBV19	NA	NA	TRBJ1-2	CASSIFLGYTF	TGTGCCAGTAGTATTTTTCTTGGCTACACCTTC
TRBV7-9	TRBD1	once	TRBJ1-2	CASSRGQGQGGYTF	TGTGCCAGCAGCCGGGGACAGGGGCAGGGTGGCTACACCTTC
TRBV7-2	TRBD2	NA	TRBJ2-2	CASSLLSGANTGELFF	TGTGCCAGCAGCTTATTAAGCGGGGCGAACACCGGGGAGCTGTTTTTT
TRBV18	TRBD2	NA	TRBJ2-1	CASSPTVAGADEQFF	TGTGCCAGCTCACCAACGGTAGCGGGAGCTGATGAGCAGTTCTTC
TRBV3-1/TRBV3-2	TRBD2	NA	TRBJ2-1	CASSHAGLAGGRDEQFF	TGTGCCAGCAGCCACGCCGGACTAGCGGGAGGTAGGGATGAGCAGTTCTTC
TRBV18	NA	NA	TRBJ1-4	CASSPSLQGVREKLFF	TGTGCCAGCTCACCATCCTTGCAAGGGGTTCGGGAAAAACTGTTTTTT
TRBV18	TRBD1	once	TRBJ1-6	CASSRDRPPLGDSPLHF	TGTGCCAGCTCACGGGACAGGCCTCCCCTGGGGGATTCACCCCTCCACTTT
TRBV5-6	TRBD2	NA	TRBJ2-4	CASSRRTSGSGAGKNIQYF	TGTGCCAGCAGCCGCCGGACTAGCGGGAGCGGAGCAGGCAAAAACATTCAGTACTTC
TRBV24-1	TRBD1	NA	TRBJ1-5	CATSDTGQGVQPQHF	TGTGCCACCAGTGACACCGGACAGGGCGTCCAGCCCCAGCATTTT
TRBV2	NA	NA	TRBJ1-6	CASTPGPDSTLHF	TGTGCCAGCACCCCGGGGCCTGATTCGACCCTCCACTTT
TRBV7-3	NA	NA	TRBJ1-1	CASSLWGAQTEAFF	TGTGCCAGCAGCTTATGGGGGGCGCAGACTGAAGCTTTCTTT
TRBV4-1	NA	NA	TRBJ1-1	CASSGDWNTEAFF	TGCGCCAGCAGTGGTGACTGGAACACTGAAGCTTTCTTT
TRBV10-3	TRBD2	NA	TRBJ2-5	CAIGRALQETQYF	TGTGCCATCGGGAGGGCCCTCCAAGAGACCCAGTACTTC
TRBV7-2	NA	NA	TRBJ2-7	CASSLGGYGMGSYEQYF	TGTGCCAGCAGCTTAGGAGGGTACGGGATGGGGTCCTACGAGCAGTACTTC
TRBV7-3	NA	NA	TRBJ2-2	CASSLNSGVSTGELFF	TGTGCCAGCAGTTTAAATTCAGGGGTTTCCACCGGGGAGCTGTTTTTT
TRBV6-5	NA	NA	TRBJ2-7	CASSYRIWDEQYF	TGTGCCAGCAGTTATAGGATCTGGGACGAGCAGTACTTC
TRBV2	NA	NA	TRBJ2-7	CASREKSYEQYF	TGTGCCAGCAGGGAGAAGTCCTACGAGCAGTACTTC
TRBV4-1	TRBD1	NA	TRBJ2-2	CASSQDGRGRLAGELFF	TGCGCCAGCAGCCAAGATGGCAGGGGGCGTCTGGCCGGGGAGCTGTTTTTT
TRBV21-1	NA	NA	TRBJ2-2	CASSTRDWTSGELFF	TGTGCCAGCAGCACCCGGGACTGGACAAGCGGGGAGCTGTTTTTT
TRBV5-1	TRBD1	NA	TRBJ1-5	CASSLDRGQQPQHF	TGCGCCAGCAGCCTAGACAGGGGGCAACAGCCCCAGCATTTT
TRBV28	TRBD1	few	TRBJ2-3	CASSTYRGLATDTQYF	TGTGCCAGCAGTACATACAGGGGGCTCGCCACAGATACGCAGTATTTT
TRBV5-1	NA	NA	TRBJ1-1	CASSAKPTENTEAFF	TGCGCCAGCAGCGCCAAACCCACAGAGAACACTGAAGCTTTCTTT
TRBV28	NA	NA	TRBJ1-5	CASSPSVRLGRQPQHF	TGTGCCAGCAGTCCATCGGTCAGACTGGGGCGTCAGCCCCAGCATTTT
TRBV28	NA	NA	TRBJ1-6	CASSFGDRNSPLHF	TGTGCCAGCAGTTTTGGGGACCGAAATTCACCCCTCCACTTT
TRBV28	TRBD1	NA	TRBJ1-1	CASRTGQGAFFF	TGTGCCAGCAGAACGGGTCAGGGGGCTTTCTTCTTT
TRBV7-2	NA	NA	TRBJ2-6	CASSIGGSGANVLTF	TGTGCCAGCAGCATTGGGGGCTCTGGGGCCAACGTCCTGACTTTC
TRBV11-1	TRBD1	once	TRBJ2-4	CASSSPTGGFNIQYF	TGTGCCAGCAGCTCCCCGACAGGGGGCTTTAACATTCAGTACTTC
TRBV28	NA	medium-sized	TRBJ1-3	CASSPTGLSTGNTIYF	TGTGCCAGCAGTCCAACAGGATTAAGCACGGGAAACACCATATATTTT
TRBV27	TRBD1	few	TRBJ2-3	CASSKDRPRSDTQYF	TGTGCCAGCAGTAAGGACAGGCCGCGTTCGGATACGCAGTATTTT
TRBV24-1	NA	NA	TRBJ2-7	CATSDPLAHEQYF	TGTGCCACCAGTGACCCTTTGGCCCACGAGCAGTACTTC
TRBV5-5	NA	NA	TRBJ2-5	CASSYLRTTPRETQYF	TGTGCCAGCAGCTACCTTAGGACTACCCCCCGGGAGACCCAGTACTTC
TRBV6-2/TRBV6-3	NA	once	TRBJ1-4	CASSYKKGLGLMSTNEKLFF	TGTGCCAGCAGTTACAAGAAAGGGCTCGGACTTATGTCAACTAATGAAAAACTGTTTTTT
TRBV10-2	TRBD2	NA	TRBJ2-3	CASSEASGRSDTQYF	TGCGCCAGCAGTGAAGCTAGCGGGAGATCTGATACGCAGTATTTT
TRBV7-2	TRBD1	once	TRBJ1-5	CASSVMTGGGQPQHF	TGTGCCAGCAGCGTAATGACAGGGGGCGGTCAGCCCCAGCATTTT
TRBV9	NA	NA	TRBJ2-3	CASSVDPTGGTDTQYF	TGTGCCAGCAGCGTAGACCCCACGGGTGGGACAGATACGCAGTATTTT
TRBV9	TRBD2	NA	TRBJ2-2	CASSSSGRDTGELFF	TGTGCCAGCAGCAGTAGCGGGAGGGACACCGGGGAGCTGTTTTTT
TRBV7-6	NA	NA	TRBJ1-1	CASSLRRGPMNTEAFF	TGTGCCAGCAGCTTAAGGCGGGGACCGATGAACACTGAAGCTTTCTTT
TRBV27	NA	NA	TRBJ2-3	CASRELGTDTQYF	TGTGCCAGTCGGGAGTTGGGCACAGATACGCAGTATTTT
TRBV6-6	TRBD2	NA	TRBJ2-7	CASSYDSLGLADF	TGTGCCAGCAGTTACGACTCTCTCGGACTAGCGGACTTC
TRBV18	NA	NA	TRBJ1-5	CASSPDQNIQPQHF	TGTGCCAGCTCACCAGACCAGAATATTCAGCCCCAGCATTTT
TRBV21-1	NA	NA	TRBJ1-6	CASTMALLTGLLYNSPLHF	TGTGCCAGCACAATGGCTCTCTTGACAGGGCTGTTATATAATTCACCCCTCCACTTT